A selection of T cell receptor beta chains follows, all from one sample in a study of T cells after somatic rescue of genetic block. The repertoire was sequenced with immunoSEQ multiplex PCR; TCRdb's copy has only in-frame clones and lacks some. In the table there are about 68,000 clones, under 95% of which are singletons. Sequenced: peripheral blood mononuclear cells (PBMCs). Every receptor here comes from a middle-aged man. The CDR3 runs from the conserved cysteine through the conserved F or W. The D gene is left open where the match is weak. Clone size is stated in some rows and not others, as once, few, many or a class when expanded.

abundance: once; j_gene: TRBJ1-1; d_gene: TRBD1; v_gene: TRBV9; CDR3nt: TGTGCCAGCAGCGTACAACCCAGACAGGGGACGAGGACTGAAGCTTTCTTT; CDR3aa: CASSVQPRQGTRTEAFF
abundance: -; j_gene: TRBJ1-1; d_gene: -; v_gene: TRBV18; CDR3nt: TGTGCCAGCTCACCCGGTGGCCACACTGAAGCTTTCTTT; CDR3aa: CASSPGGHTEAFF
abundance: -; j_gene: TRBJ2-1; d_gene: TRBD2; v_gene: TRBV19; CDR3nt: TGTGCCACTAGCGGCCTAGCGTTACTCAATGAGCAGTTCTTC; CDR3aa: CATSGLALLNEQFF
abundance: once; j_gene: TRBJ2-7; d_gene: TRBD2; v_gene: TRBV28; CDR3nt: TGTGCCAGCAGTGTCCGGACTAGCGTAACCTACGAGCAGTACTTC; CDR3aa: CASSVRTSVTYEQYF
abundance: -; j_gene: TRBJ2-5; d_gene: -; v_gene: TRBV5-6; CDR3nt: TGTGCCAGCGGCATCTTCGGGGGGCAGGAGACCCAGTACTTC; CDR3aa: CASGIFGGQETQYF
abundance: -; j_gene: TRBJ2-2; d_gene: TRBD2; v_gene: TRBV5-1; CDR3nt: TGCGCCAGCAGCTGGACTAGCGGGAACACCGGGGAGCTGTTTTTT; CDR3aa: CASSWTSGNTGELFF
abundance: -; j_gene: TRBJ2-7; d_gene: -; v_gene: TRBV4-2; CDR3nt: TGTGCCAGCAGCCAAGATGTTCGCAGCGGCTCCTACGAGCAGTACTTC; CDR3aa: CASSQDVRSGSYEQYF
abundance: -; j_gene: TRBJ1-5; d_gene: -; v_gene: TRBV28; CDR3nt: TGTGCCACCCGGGGTTCGACCGATAGCAATCAGCCCCAGCATTTT; CDR3aa: CATRGSTDSNQPQHF
abundance: once; j_gene: TRBJ1-1; d_gene: -; v_gene: TRBV7-3; CDR3nt: TGTGCCAGCAGCTTCTTTTGGGGGGAAGGAGCTGAAGCTTTCTTT; CDR3aa: CASSFFWGEGAEAFF
abundance: -; j_gene: TRBJ2-1; d_gene: TRBD1; v_gene: TRBV5-1; CDR3nt: TGCGCCAGCAGCCACCGGGACAGGGGCCTCTCCTACAATGAGCAGTTCTTC; CDR3aa: CASSHRDRGLSYNEQFF
abundance: -; j_gene: TRBJ2-5; d_gene: -; v_gene: TRBV28; CDR3nt: TGTGCCAGCAGCCCCCTGGGCAGCTACCAAGAGACCCAGTACTTC; CDR3aa: CASSPLGSYQETQYF
abundance: -; j_gene: TRBJ2-3; d_gene: TRBD1; v_gene: TRBV7-9; CDR3nt: TGTGCCAGCAGTTCACAGGGGGCCGCAGATACGCAGTATTTT; CDR3aa: CASSSQGAADTQYF
abundance: -; j_gene: TRBJ2-3; d_gene: TRBD2; v_gene: TRBV7-9; CDR3nt: TGTGCCAGCAGCTCGGGACTAGCGGCACTAGATACGCAGTATTTT; CDR3aa: CASSSGLAALDTQYF
abundance: -; j_gene: TRBJ2-6; d_gene: -; v_gene: TRBV4-3; CDR3nt: TGCGCCAGCAGCCAAGATAGGGGGACCGGGGCCAACGTCCTGACTTTC; CDR3aa: CASSQDRGTGANVLTF
abundance: -; j_gene: TRBJ2-2; d_gene: -; v_gene: TRBV4-1; CDR3nt: TGCGCCAGCAGCCAAGAAGGAAGGAATACCGGGGAGCTGTTTTTT; CDR3aa: CASSQEGRNTGELFF
abundance: -; j_gene: TRBJ2-2; d_gene: -; v_gene: TRBV6-1; CDR3nt: TGTGCCAGCAGTGAACTGCGTAACACCGGGGAGCTGTTTTTT; CDR3aa: CASSELRNTGELFF
abundance: few; j_gene: TRBJ2-5; d_gene: TRBD2; v_gene: TRBV5-1; CDR3nt: TGCGCCAGCAGCCCCTCGGTGGGGGAGGGAGAAGAGACCCAGTACTTC; CDR3aa: CASSPSVGEGEETQYF